The T cell receptor (beta chain) under discussion was sequenced for a study of shared clonotypes between healthy human individuals. Study at large: Serving as donors were a couple of women and a few men, whose ages spanned 18 to 49. Study-level points and caveats: Roughly 4.6% of naive CD4 clonotypes were common to four donors. As a rule, naive subsets had a larger estimated richness than memory subsets.

Running of the assay took place at deep level. Produced via immunoSEQ multiplex PCR; TCRdb's table is partial and in-frame only. Among 600,000 or so clones listed, roughly 96% were seen once. Comments on this clone: Its antigen is not identified.

The CDR3 sequence is 15 residues long. V shed 0 bases, J shed 11 bases, and the junction held 11 bases outside the gene matches. Germline V gene sequence: CDR1 LNHDA, CDR2 SQIVND (reference sequence). Naivety among CD8 cells was defined by CD45RO negativity and positive CCR7 selection, thereby excluding terminally differentiated effector memory CD45RA+ cells. The receptor was derived from a woman in her 30s in good health. The chain combines TRBV19 with TRBJ2-3; TRBD1 aligns across 7 bases. The sample taken for sequencing was naive CD8+ T cells sorted from blood. The DNA of the CDR3 is TGTGCCAGTAGTATAGATTCGGGATCGGGACAGAAGCAGTATTTT. Translating gives CASSIDSGSGQKQYF.